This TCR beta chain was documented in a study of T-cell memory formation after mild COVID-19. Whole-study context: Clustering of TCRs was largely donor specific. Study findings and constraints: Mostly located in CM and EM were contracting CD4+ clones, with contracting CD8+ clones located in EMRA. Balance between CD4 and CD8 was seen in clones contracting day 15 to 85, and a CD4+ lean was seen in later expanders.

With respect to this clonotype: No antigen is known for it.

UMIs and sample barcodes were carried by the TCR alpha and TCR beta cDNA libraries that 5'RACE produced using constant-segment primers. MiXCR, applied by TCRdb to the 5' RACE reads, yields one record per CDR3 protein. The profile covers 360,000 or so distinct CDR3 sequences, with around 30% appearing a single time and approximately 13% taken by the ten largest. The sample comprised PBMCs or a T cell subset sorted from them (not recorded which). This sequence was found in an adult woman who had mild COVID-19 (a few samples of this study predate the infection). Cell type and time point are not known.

CDR3 coding DNA: TGCAGCGTTGAAGAACAGACTCTAGAGGATGGCTACACCTTC. Translating it yields CSVEEQTLEDGYTF. This rearrangement joins TRBV29-1 to TRBJ1-2, with unresolved D. This CDR3 region has 14 residues. The V and J ends lost 0 bases and 6 bases respectively, with 14 bases between them. Per germline, CDR1 SQVTM and CDR2 ANQGSEA.